This T cell receptor beta chain is drawn from a study of T cell changes during pregnancy in multiple sclerosis. The ends were cut back, 2 bases at V and 4 bases at J, with 5 bases in the middle. Germline lookup yields CDR1 SGHTA and CDR2 FQGNSA. The CDR3 extends over 12 amino acids. The table came from immunoSEQ multiplex PCR; TCRdb's copy has only in-frame clones and leaves some out. The sample contains about 49,000 clones, more than 85% of which appear only once. Sequencing used peripheral blood, obtained after pregnancy. The chain links TRBV7-2 to TRBJ1-1, with D unresolved. The TCR originated in a female donor with multiple sclerosis, enrolled in a pregnancy study. The CDR3 sequence is CASSLYSTEAFF. The DNA of the CDR3 is TGTGCCAGCAGCTTATATAGCACTGAAGCTTTCTTT. Full variable domain (rest looked up from reference TRBV7-2 and TRBJ1-1): GAGVSQSPSNKVTEKGKDVELRCDPISGHTALYWYRQSLGQGLEFLIYFQGNSAPDKSGLPSDRFSAERTGGSVSTLTIQRTQQEDSAVYLCASSLYSTEAFFGQGTRLTVV.